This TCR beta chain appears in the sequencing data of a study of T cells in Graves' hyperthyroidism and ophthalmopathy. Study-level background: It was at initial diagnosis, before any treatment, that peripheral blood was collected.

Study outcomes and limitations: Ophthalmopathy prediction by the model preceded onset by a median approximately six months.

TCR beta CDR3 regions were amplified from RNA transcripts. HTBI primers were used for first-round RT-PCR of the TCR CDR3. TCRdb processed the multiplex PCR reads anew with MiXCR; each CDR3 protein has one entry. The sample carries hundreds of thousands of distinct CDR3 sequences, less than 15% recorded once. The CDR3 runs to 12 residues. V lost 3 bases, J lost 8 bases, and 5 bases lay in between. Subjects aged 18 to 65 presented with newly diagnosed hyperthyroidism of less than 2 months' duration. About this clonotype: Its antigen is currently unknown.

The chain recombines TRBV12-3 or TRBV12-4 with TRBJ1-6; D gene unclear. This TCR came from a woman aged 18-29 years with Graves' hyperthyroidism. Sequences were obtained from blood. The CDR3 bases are TGTGCCAGCAGTTTCCCGGATTCACCCCTCCACTTT. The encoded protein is CASSFPDSPLHF.